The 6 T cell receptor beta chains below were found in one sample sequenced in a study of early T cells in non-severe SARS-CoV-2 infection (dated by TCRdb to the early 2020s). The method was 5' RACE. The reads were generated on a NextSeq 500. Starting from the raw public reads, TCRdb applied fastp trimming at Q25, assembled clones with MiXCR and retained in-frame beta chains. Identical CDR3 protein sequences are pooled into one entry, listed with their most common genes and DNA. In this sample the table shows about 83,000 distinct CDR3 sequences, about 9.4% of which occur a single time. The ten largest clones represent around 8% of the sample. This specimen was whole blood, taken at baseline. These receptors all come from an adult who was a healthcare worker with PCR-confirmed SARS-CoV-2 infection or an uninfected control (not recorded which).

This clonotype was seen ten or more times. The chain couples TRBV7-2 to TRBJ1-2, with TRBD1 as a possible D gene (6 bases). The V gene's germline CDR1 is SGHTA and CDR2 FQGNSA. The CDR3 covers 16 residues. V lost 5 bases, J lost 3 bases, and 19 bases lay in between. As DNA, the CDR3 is TGTGCCAGCAGCGCGCCCCTCCAGGGGCAACACTATGGCTACACCTTC. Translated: CASSAPLQGQHYGYTF.

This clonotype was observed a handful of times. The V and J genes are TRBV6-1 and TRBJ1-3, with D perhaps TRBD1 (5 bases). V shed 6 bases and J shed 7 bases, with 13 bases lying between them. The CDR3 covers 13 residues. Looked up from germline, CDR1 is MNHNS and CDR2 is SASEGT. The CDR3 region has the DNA TGTGCCAGCAGGGGTAGGGGATTCAACACCATATATTTT. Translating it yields CASRGRGFNTIYF.

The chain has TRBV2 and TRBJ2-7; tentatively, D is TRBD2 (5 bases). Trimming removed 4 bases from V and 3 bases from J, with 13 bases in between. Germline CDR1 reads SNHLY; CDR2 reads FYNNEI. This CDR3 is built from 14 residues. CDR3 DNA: TGTGCCAGCAGTGTAGCGCGCACCCACTACGAGCAGTACTTC. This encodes CASSVARTHYEQYF.

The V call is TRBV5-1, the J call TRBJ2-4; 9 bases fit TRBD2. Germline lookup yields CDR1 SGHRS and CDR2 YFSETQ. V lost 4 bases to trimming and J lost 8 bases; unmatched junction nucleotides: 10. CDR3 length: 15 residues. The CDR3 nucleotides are TGCGCCAGCAGCCCACGGACTAGCGACAAGGACATTCAGTACTTC. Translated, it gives CASSPRTSDKDIQYF.

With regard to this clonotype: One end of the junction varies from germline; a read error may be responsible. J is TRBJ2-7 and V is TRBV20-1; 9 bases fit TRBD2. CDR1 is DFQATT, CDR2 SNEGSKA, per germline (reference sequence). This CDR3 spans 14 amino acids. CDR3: CSARESGRSYEQYF. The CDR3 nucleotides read TGCAGTGCCAGAGAGAGCGGGAGGAGCTACGAGCAGTACTTC.

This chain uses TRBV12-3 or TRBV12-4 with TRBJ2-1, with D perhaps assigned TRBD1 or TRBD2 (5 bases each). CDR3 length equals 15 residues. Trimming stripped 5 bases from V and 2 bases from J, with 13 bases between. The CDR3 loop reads CASSDRGRPYNEQFF. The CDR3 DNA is TGTGCCAGCAGTGACCGGGGACGGCCCTACAATGAGCAGTTCTTC.